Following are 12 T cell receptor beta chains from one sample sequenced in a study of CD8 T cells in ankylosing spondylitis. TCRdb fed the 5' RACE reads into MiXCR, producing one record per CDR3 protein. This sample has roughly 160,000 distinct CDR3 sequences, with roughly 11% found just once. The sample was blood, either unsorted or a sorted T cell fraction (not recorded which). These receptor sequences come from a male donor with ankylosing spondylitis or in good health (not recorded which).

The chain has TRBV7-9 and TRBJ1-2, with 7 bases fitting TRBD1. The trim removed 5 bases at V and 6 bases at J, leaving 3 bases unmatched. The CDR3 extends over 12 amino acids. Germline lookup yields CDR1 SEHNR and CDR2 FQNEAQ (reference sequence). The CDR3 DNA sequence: TGTGCCAGCAGCACACAGGGGCATGGCTACACCTTC. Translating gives CASSTQGHGYTF.

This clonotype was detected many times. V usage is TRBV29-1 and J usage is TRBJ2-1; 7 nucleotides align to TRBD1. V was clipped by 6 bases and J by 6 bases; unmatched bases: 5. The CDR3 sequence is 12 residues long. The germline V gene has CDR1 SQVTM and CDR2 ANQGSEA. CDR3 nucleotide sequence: TGCAGCGTCAGACAGGGCTCCAATGAGCAGTTCTTC. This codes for CSVRQGSNEQFF.

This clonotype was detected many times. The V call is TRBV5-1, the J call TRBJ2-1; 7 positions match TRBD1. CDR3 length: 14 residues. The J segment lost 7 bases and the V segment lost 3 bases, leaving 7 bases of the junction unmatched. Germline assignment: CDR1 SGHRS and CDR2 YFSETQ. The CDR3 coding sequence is TGCGCCAGCAGCTGGACACGGGACAGTAATGAGCAGTTCTTC. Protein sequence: CASSWTRDSNEQFF.

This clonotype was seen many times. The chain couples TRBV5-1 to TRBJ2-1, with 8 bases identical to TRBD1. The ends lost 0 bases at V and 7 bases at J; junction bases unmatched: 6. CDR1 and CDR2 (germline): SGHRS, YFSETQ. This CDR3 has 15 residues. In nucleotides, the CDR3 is TGCGCCAGCAGCTTGGCCCGGGACAGGCGGAATGAGCAGTTCTTC. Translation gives CASSLARDRRNEQFF.

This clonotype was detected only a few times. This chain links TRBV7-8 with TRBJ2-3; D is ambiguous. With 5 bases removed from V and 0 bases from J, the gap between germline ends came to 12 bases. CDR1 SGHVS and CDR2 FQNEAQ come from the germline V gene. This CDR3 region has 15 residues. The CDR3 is CASSPRPVSTDTQYF. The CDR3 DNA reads TGTGCCAGCAGCCCCCGGCCCGTCAGCACAGATACGCAGTATTTT.

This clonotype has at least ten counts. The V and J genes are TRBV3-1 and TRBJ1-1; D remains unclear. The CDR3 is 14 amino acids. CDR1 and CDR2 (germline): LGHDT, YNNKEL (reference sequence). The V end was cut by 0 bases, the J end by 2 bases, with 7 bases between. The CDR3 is CASSQDTRNTEAFF. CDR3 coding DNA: TGTGCCAGCAGCCAAGATACGAGAAACACTGAAGCTTTCTTT.

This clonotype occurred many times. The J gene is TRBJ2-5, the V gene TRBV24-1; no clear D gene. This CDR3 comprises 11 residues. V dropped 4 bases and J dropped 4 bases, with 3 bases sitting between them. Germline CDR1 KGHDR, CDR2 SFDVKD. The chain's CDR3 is CATSEGETQYF. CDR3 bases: TGTGCCACCAGTGAGGGAGAGACCCAGTACTTC.

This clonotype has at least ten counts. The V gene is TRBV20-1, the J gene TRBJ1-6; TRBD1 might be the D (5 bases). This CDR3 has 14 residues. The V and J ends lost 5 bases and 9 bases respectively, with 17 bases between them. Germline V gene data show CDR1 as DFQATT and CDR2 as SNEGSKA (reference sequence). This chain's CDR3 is CSAPAGPPGSPLHF. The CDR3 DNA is TGCAGTGCTCCCGCGGGACCCCCGGGTTCACCCCTCCACTTT.

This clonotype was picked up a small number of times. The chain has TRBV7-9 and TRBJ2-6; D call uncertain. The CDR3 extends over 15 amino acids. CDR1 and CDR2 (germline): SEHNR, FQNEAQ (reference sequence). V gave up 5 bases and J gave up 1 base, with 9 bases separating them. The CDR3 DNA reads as TGTGCCAGCAGCCGTGTAGGGTCTGGGGCCAACGTCCTGACTTTC. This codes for CASSRVGSGANVLTF.

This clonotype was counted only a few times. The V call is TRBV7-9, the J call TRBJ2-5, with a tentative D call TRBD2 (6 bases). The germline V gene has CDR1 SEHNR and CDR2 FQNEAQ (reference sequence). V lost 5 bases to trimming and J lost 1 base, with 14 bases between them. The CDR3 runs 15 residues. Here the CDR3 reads CASSAGTLLQETQYF. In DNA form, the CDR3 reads TGTGCCAGCAGCGCGGGGACCCTTCTCCAAGAGACCCAGTACTTC.

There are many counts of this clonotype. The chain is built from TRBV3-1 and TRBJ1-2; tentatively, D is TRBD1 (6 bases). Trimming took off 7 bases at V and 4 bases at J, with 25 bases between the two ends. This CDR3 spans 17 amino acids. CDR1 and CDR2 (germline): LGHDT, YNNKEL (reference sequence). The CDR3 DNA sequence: TGTGCCAGCACCCCACGGGCAGGGGTCCCCCAGGTCTATGGCTACACCTTC. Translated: CASTPRAGVPQVYGYTF. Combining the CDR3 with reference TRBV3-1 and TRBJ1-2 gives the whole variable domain DTAVSQTPKYLVTQMGNDKSIKCEQNLGHDTMYWYKQDSKKFLKIMFSYNNKELIINETVPNRFSPKSPDKAHLNLHINSLELGDSAVYFCASTPRAGVPQVYGYTFGSGTRLTVV.

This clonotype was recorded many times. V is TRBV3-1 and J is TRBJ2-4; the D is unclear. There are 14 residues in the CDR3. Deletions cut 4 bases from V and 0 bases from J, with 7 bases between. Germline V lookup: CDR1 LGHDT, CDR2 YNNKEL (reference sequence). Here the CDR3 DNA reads TGTGCCAGCAGCCTTAATACAGCCAAAAACATTCAGTACTTC. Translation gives CASSLNTAKNIQYF.